This T cell receptor (beta chain) stems from a study of cytomegalovirus exposure and HLA in healthy donors. Study observations and caveats: The analysis excluded some indistinguishable V segments, including TRBV6-2 and TRBV6-3. Within the data, a cluster of highly shared sequence variants was likely a sequencing artifact.

Comment on this clone: The antigen is undetermined.

60 Vbeta and 13 Jbeta primers were used in PCR. The method was immunoSEQ multiplex PCR; TCRdb's version includes in-frame clones alone and lacks a portion of them. This sample has approximately 180,000 clones, with approximately 86% found just once. The CDR3 spans 15 residues. CDR1 is SGHRS and CDR2 is YFSETQ in the germline V gene. The trim removed 5 bases at V and 6 bases at J, leaving 7 bases unmatched. Sequenced material: PBMCs. The chain links TRBV5-1 to TRBJ1-6, with 8 nucleotides matching TRBD1. This TCR was sampled from a woman aged 18-29 years in good health and CMV-seronegative. In nucleotides, the CDR3 is TGCGCCAGCAGTTCTGGACAGGGCGGTAATTCACCCCTCCACTTT. Translated, it gives CASSSGQGGNSPLHF.